Below are 10 T cell receptor beta chains sequenced from a single sample in a study of blood T cell repertoires in COVID-19. The assay was immunoSEQ multiplex PCR, and TCRdb's table has in-frame clones only and misses some. The repertoire consists of more than 95,000 clones, with roughly 87% occurring once and the leading ten covering 3.1%. The material sequenced was peripheral blood. The receptors originated from a man in his forties or fifties in a cohort sampled during active COVID-19.

This chain uses TRBV9 with TRBJ1-2, with D hard to call. Germline-derived CDR1 and CDR2 are SGDLS and YYNGEE. The CDR3 covers 13 residues. V gave up 0 bases and J gave up 4 bases, with 7 bases separating them. The CDR3 coding sequence is TGTGCCAGCAGCGTAGGCGGCGTCTATGGCTACACCTTC. Amino acid sequence: CASSVGGVYGYTF.

On this clone itself: Other nucleotide sequences in the sample specify the same CDR3. This chain links TRBV15 with TRBJ2-5, with D tentatively TRBD1 (5 bases). Deletions cut 0 bases from V and 2 bases from J, with 7 bases between. Germline CDR1 reads LNHNV; CDR2 reads YYDKDF (reference sequence). This CDR3 has 14 residues. This CDR3 reads CATSRDRAQETQYF. As DNA, the CDR3 is TGTGCCACCAGCAGAGACAGGGCTCAAGAGACCCAGTACTTC.

This rearrangement joins TRBV28 to TRBJ2-1; D perhaps matches TRBD2 (5 bases). The CDR3 runs to 16 residues. Per the germline V gene, CDR1 is MDHEN and CDR2 is SYDVKM. The germline V and J ends were trimmed by 5 bases and 0 bases, with 14 bases remaining between them. CDR3 residues: CASSARGGSSYNEQFF. DNA for the CDR3: TGTGCCAGCAGTGCCCGAGGTGGGAGCTCCTACAATGAGCAGTTCTTC. The full variable domain, rest sourced from reference TRBV28 and TRBJ2-1, is DVKVTQSSRYLVKRTGEKVFLECVQDMDHENMFWYRQDPGLGLRLIYFSYDVKMKEKGDIPEGYSVSREKKERFSLILESASTNQTSMYLCASSARGGSSYNEQFFGPGTRLTVL.

CDR3 sequence reads: CASSLVPGVANEQFF. CDR3 coding DNA: TGTGCCAGCAGCTTAGTGCCAGGGGTTGCCAATGAGCAGTTCTTC. The V and J genes are TRBV7-9 and TRBJ2-1; D might be TRBD1 (6 bases). The CDR3 extends over 15 amino acids. V lost 1 base, J lost 6 bases, and 13 bases lay in between. Germline CDR1 is SEHNR and CDR2 is FQNEAQ (reference sequence).

This clone was seen just once. This chain connects TRBV5-1 to TRBJ1-4; D is unresolved. This CDR3 is built from 14 residues. V lost 1 base and J 0 bases, leaving 4 bases between the germline ends. Germline V lookup: CDR1 SGHRS, CDR2 YFSETQ. The CDR3 sequence is CASSLRATNEKLFF. CDR3 sequence (DNA): TGCGCCAGCAGCTTGCGGGCAACTAATGAAAAACTGTTTTTT.

CDR3 residues: CASSQGTGSPLHF. CDR3 in DNA: TGTGCCAGCAGCCAAGGCACGGGTTCACCCCTCCACTTT. The rearrangement links TRBV3-1 (or the pseudogene TRBV3-2) to TRBJ1-6; no reliable D call. Trimming stripped 1 base from V and 9 bases from J, with 7 bases between. The germline V gene has CDR1 LGHDT and CDR2 YNNKEL (reference sequence). The CDR3 has 13 amino acids.

This clone was picked up one time. The CDR3 region has the DNA TGTGCCAGCAGTTTATCGGCAGGAGGATATGGCTACACCTTC. Its translation is CASSLSAGGYGYTF. The chain carries TRBV27 and TRBJ1-2, with D unclear. Per germline, CDR1 MNHEY and CDR2 SMNVEV (reference sequence). Trimming shortened V by 0 bases and J by 5 bases, and 10 bases separated the two germline ends. CDR3 length equals 14 residues.

There are a few counts of this clone. This rearrangement joins TRBV21-1 to TRBJ2-2; TRBD1, as called in the table, went unchecked against the DNA. TRBV21-1 is a listed pseudogene. This CDR3 is built from 14 residues. The CDR3 protein is CARNGTGNTGELFF. The CDR3 bases are TGTGCCAGAAACGGTACAGGAAACACCGGGGAGCTGTTTTTT.

V gene TRBV29-1 combines with J gene TRBJ1-4; the match to TRBD1 covers 7 bases. The CDR3 extends over 13 amino acids. Germline loops: CDR1 SQVTM, CDR2 ANQGSEA. The V and J ends lost 7 bases and 7 bases, in that order; junction bases with no gene match: 9. The CDR3 loop reads CSAAGGIGEKLFF. The CDR3 DNA reads TGCAGCGCCGCAGGGGGTATAGGTGAAAAACTGTTTTTT.

V and J are TRBV2 and TRBJ2-5; 8 bases map to TRBD1. There are 15 residues in the CDR3. Losses at the gene ends were 6 bases for V and 3 bases for J; bases not matched to a gene: 9. CDR1 and CDR2 from the germline V gene are SNHLY and FYNNEI. The CDR3 DNA sequence: TGTGCCAGCAGCGGACAGGGTTTAAGCGAAGAGACCCAGTACTTC. Translated: CASSGQGLSEETQYF.